Below are 31 T cell receptor beta chains sequenced from a single sample in a study of T cell clusters in autoimmune cytopenias. Multiplex touch-down PCR amplified TRB using TRB-A and TRB-B pools in one tube. Each CDR3 protein gets one entry in TCRdb, which reprocessed the multiplex PCR reads and gives no DNA. Its table lists approximately 5,300 distinct CDR3 sequences. TRB amplification used roughly 250 ng of peripheral blood genomic DNA. These records were also assigned to another study, of T cell repertoires in aging, cancer and after chemotherapy.

The sequenced sample consisted of peripheral blood. The origin of the receptors is a human donor in good health.

Its frequency marks this clonotype as medium-sized. The chain links TRBV15 to TRBJ2-2. The germline CDR1 and CDR2 sequences are LNHNV and YYDKDF (reference sequence). This CDR3 comprises 14 residues. The CDR3 is CATSRDRVTGELFF.

By frequency, this clonotype registers medium-sized. V gene TRBV29-1 combines with J gene TRBJ1-2. CDR1 and CDR2 (germline): SQVTM, ANQGSEA. This CDR3 contains 12 residues. CDR3 in amino acids: CSVGSFNYGYTF.

The chain uses TRBV11-2 and TRBJ2-3; there is no DNA to check the TCRdb D call of TRBD2. Per germline, CDR1 SGHAT and CDR2 FQNNGV. CDR3 length: 14 residues. This chain's CDR3 is CASSLRGIADTQYF.

This chain joins TRBV6-1 and TRBJ2-1; TCRdb's D call of TRBD2 is untestable without DNA. Per germline, CDR1 MNHNS and CDR2 SASEGT. The CDR3 consists of 14 residues. CDR3 in amino acids: CASSATSGYNEQFF.

V and J are TRBV30 and TRBJ2-7; the D gene TCRdb calls, TRBD2, cannot be checked with no DNA. Germline V gene sequence: CDR1 GTSNPN, CDR2 SVGIG (reference sequence). The CDR3 loop spans 11 amino acids. The CDR3 is CAWSVSDEQYF.

The J gene is TRBJ2-5, the V gene TRBV11-2; no DNA is available, so the TRBD2 call from TCRdb remains unchecked. The CDR3 sequence is 15 residues long. The germline V gene encodes CDR1 SGHAT and CDR2 FQNNGV. The CDR3 region is CASSSNVAGQETQYF.

The V call is TRBV4-3, the J call TRBJ2-1. This CDR3 has 15 residues. Per the germline V gene, CDR1 is LGHNA and CDR2 is YSLEER. This CDR3 is CASSQGRQSYNEQFF.

V gene TRBV6-2 or TRBV6-3 combines with J gene TRBJ2-6; TCRdb reports TRBD1, a call that lacks DNA to check it against. This CDR3 has 16 residues. Germline V gene data show CDR1 as MNHEY and CDR2 as SVGEGT. The CDR3 reads CASSANRGEGANVLTF.

Considering frequency, this clonotype is medium-sized (0.01 to 0.1%). The chain has TRBV5-5 and TRBJ1-4; TCRdb proposes TRBD1, but this gene call is untestable without DNA. In germline, CDR1 is SGHKS, CDR2 YYEKEE (reference sequence). This CDR3 spans 14 amino acids. CDR3 sequence reads: CASSLVGAGEKLFF.

This chain's CDR3 is CASSYERGGGLDIQYF. This rearrangement joins TRBV6-2 or TRBV6-3 to TRBJ2-4; TCRdb's D call, TRBD1, is unchecked because there is no DNA. The germline CDR1 and CDR2 sequences are MNHEY and SVGEGT. The CDR3 contains 16 residues.

The chain combines TRBV11-2 with TRBJ1-6. The CDR3 runs 16 residues. Germline CDR1 SGHAT, CDR2 FQNNGV. The CDR3 protein is CASSPRRSSYNSPLHF.

The chain employs TRBV5-1 and TRBJ2-2; the TCRdb call, TRBD1, lacks DNA for checking. CDR3 length: 16 residues. The germline gives CDR1 SGHRS, CDR2 YFSETQ. The CDR3 reads CASSLSQGGDTGELFF.

This chain uses TRBV5-6 with TRBJ2-2; checking the TCRdb D call of TRBD1 is not possible without DNA. The CDR3 runs 12 residues. Germline V gives CDR1 SGHDT, CDR2 YYEEEE. The CDR3 sequence is CASMGDTGELFF. Full variable domain (remainder filled in from reference TRBV5-6 and TRBJ2-2): DAGVTQSPTHLIKTRGQQVTLRCSPKSGHDTVSWYQQALGQGPQFIFQYYEEEERQRGNFPDRFSGHQFPNYSSELNVNALLLGDSALYLCASMGDTGELFFGEGSRLTVL.

The chain employs TRBV12-3 or TRBV12-4 and TRBJ1-6; the D call from TCRdb, TRBD1, cannot be confirmed without DNA. The CDR3 totals 14 residues. CDR3 amino acids: CASSRGVVGSPLHF.

The rearrangement uses TRBV6-1 and TRBJ1-1; TCRdb gives TRBD1 as the D gene, but with no DNA this cannot be confirmed. Germline V lookup: CDR1 MNHNS, CDR2 SASEGT. The CDR3 totals 17 residues. The chain's CDR3 is CASSSSGGQGLNTEAFF.

The chain employs TRBV19 and TRBJ2-3; as DNA is missing, the TRBD1 call by TCRdb cannot be tested. The CDR3 totals 15 residues. Germline V gives CDR1 LNHDA, CDR2 SQIVND (reference sequence). CDR3: CASTPRAGYPDTQYF.

The chain uses TRBV18 and TRBJ2-7. Looked up from germline, CDR1 is KGHSH and CDR2 is LQKENI. The CDR3 runs to 12 residues. The CDR3 protein is CASSPRGGEQYF.

Frequency places this clonotype as medium-sized. J is TRBJ2-3 and V is TRBV15; TCRdb's D call of TRBD1 is untestable without DNA. Per the germline V gene, CDR1 is LNHNV and CDR2 is YYDKDF (reference sequence). There are 17 residues in the CDR3. The CDR3 region is CATSRDLREGGTDTQYF. Full variable domain (outside the CDR3, taken from reference TRBV15 and TRBJ2-3): DAMVIQNPRYQVTQFGKPVTLSCSQTLNHNVMYWYQQKSSQAPKLLFHYYDKDFNNEADTPDNFQSRRPNTSFCFLDIRSPGLGDTAMYLCATSRDLREGGTDTQYFGPGTRLTVL.

Considering frequency, this clonotype is medium-sized. The chain employs TRBV19 and TRBJ2-2. This CDR3 is built from 13 residues. Germline values: CDR1 LNHDA, CDR2 SQIVND (reference sequence). The CDR3 region is CASSDIYTGELFF.

The rearrangement uses TRBV5-1 and TRBJ1-2; TCRdb selects TRBD1, and the lack of DNA leaves this call unchecked. Germline V gives CDR1 SGHRS, CDR2 YFSETQ. The CDR3 contains 14 residues. This chain's CDR3 is CASSLERGSYGYTF.

The rearrangement uses TRBV6-5 and TRBJ1-2. The CDR3 sequence is 13 residues long. Germline V gives CDR1 MNHEY, CDR2 SVGAGI. CDR3 amino acids: CASSYSARYGYTF.

This clonotype is identified as medium-sized from frequency. CDR3 protein: CASSISGYRETQYF. The chain links TRBV5-4 to TRBJ2-5. Germline lookup yields CDR1 SGHNT and CDR2 YYREEE (reference sequence). The CDR3 is 14 residues long.

Frequency places this clonotype as medium-sized (0.01 to 0.1%). The chain links TRBV6-2 or TRBV6-3 to TRBJ2-6; TCRdb lists TRBD2, though no DNA is available to test this call. This CDR3 spans 15 amino acids. Per germline, CDR1 MNHEY and CDR2 SVGEGT. The CDR3 region is CASSYGGSGANVLTF.

This clonotype registers medium-sized by frequency. The chain couples TRBV29-1 to TRBJ2-7; TCRdb names TRBD1, which stays unverified in the absence of DNA. The CDR3 length is 14 residues. The V gene's germline CDR1 is SQVTM and CDR2 ANQGSEA. CDR3: CSVWAGTKDYEQYF.

According to its frequency, this clonotype is medium-sized. The chain uses TRBV19 and TRBJ1-3. Per germline, CDR1 LNHDA and CDR2 SQIVND (reference sequence). The CDR3 runs to 17 residues. CDR3 in amino acids: CASSMISTRYSGNTIYF. Full variable domain (rest looked up from reference TRBV19 and TRBJ1-3): DGGITQSPKYLFRKEGQNVTLSCEQNLNHDAMYWYRQDPGQGLRLIYYSQIVNDFQKGDIAEGYSVSREKKESFPLTVTSAQKNPTAFYLCASSMISTRYSGNTIYFGEGSWLTVV.

This chain connects TRBV7-2 to TRBJ2-5; lacking DNA, the TRBD2 call made by TCRdb goes unchecked. This CDR3 has 17 residues. The germline CDR1 and CDR2 sequences are SGHTA and FQGNSA. CDR3 amino acids: CASSLKRRGGFQETQYF.

This clonotype is labeled medium-sized based on frequency. V and J are TRBV15 and TRBJ1-5. The germline V gene encodes CDR1 LNHNV and CDR2 YYDKDF (reference sequence). The CDR3 runs to 16 residues. This chain's CDR3 is CATSPRGHGSNQPQHF. Complete variable domain (other parts from reference TRBV15 and TRBJ1-5): DAMVIQNPRYQVTQFGKPVTLSCSQTLNHNVMYWYQQKSSQAPKLLFHYYDKDFNNEADTPDNFQSRRPNTSFCFLDIRSPGLGDTAMYLCATSPRGHGSNQPQHFGDGTRLSIL.

V gene TRBV11-2 combines with J gene TRBJ2-2; as DNA is missing, the TRBD1 call by TCRdb cannot be tested. The germline CDR1 and CDR2 sequences are SGHAT and FQNNGV. The CDR3 is made up of 14 amino acids. The CDR3 loop is CASSLGAGTGELFF.

The chain couples TRBV13 to TRBJ2-1. Germline CDR1 PRHDT, CDR2 FYEKMQ (reference sequence). The CDR3 length is 13 residues. CDR3: CASSLGAYNEQFF.

The V gene is TRBV29-1, the J gene TRBJ2-6; the TRBD1 assignment by TCRdb is unverifiable without DNA. The CDR3 has 14 residues. Germline V gives CDR1 SQVTM, CDR2 ANQGSEA. This chain's CDR3 is CSVGGGKGANVLTF.

The chain uses TRBV6-5 and TRBJ2-3; TCRdb reports TRBD1, a call that lacks DNA to check it against. Germline lookup yields CDR1 MNHEY and CDR2 SVGAGI. CDR3 length: 14 residues. CDR3 in amino acids: CASSLYRGAVTQYF.